What follows are 10 T cell receptor beta chains derived from one specimen sequenced in a study of CD8+ T cells in alopecia areata. Extracted RNA was reverse transcribed into cDNA, the sequencing template. TCRdb's copy holds only in-frame clones and misses some; the assay was immunoSEQ multiplex PCR. The sample records approximately 150,000 clones, around 50% being singletons. Sequenced input: CD4+ T cells sorted from blood. The receptors here all came from a human donor with alopecia areata.

This chain joins TRBV6-5 and TRBJ1-5; unclear D gene. CDR1 MNHEY and CDR2 SVGAGI come from the germline V gene. With 2 bases removed from V and 0 bases from J, the gap between germline ends came to 8 bases. CDR3 length: 15 amino acids. The chain's CDR3 is CASSYDGNSNQPQHF. The CDR3 coding sequence is TGTGCCAGCAGTTACGACGGTAATAGCAATCAGCCCCAGCATTTT.

This chain uses TRBV4-1 with TRBJ2-1; D is undetermined. The CDR3 consists of 13 residues. Trimming took 2 bases from V and 7 from J, leaving 9 bases between them. Germline CDR1 MGHRA, CDR2 YSYEKL. The CDR3 DNA sequence: TGCGCCAGCAGCCAAAATGAGGTGAATGAGCAGTTCTTC. Its protein product is CASSQNEVNEQFF.

The rearrangement links TRBV27 to TRBJ2-1; perhaps TRBD1 as D (5 bases). Germline V gives CDR1 MNHEY, CDR2 SMNVEV (reference sequence). The CDR3 covers 16 residues. Trimming removed 2 bases from V and 5 bases from J, with 16 bases in between. The CDR3 here is CASSLIAGLMDNEQFF. CDR3 in DNA: TGTGCCAGCAGTTTAATCGCAGGGTTAATGGACAATGAGCAGTTCTTC.

This clone was detected only a few times. The CDR3 spells CAISEEGFNEQFF. In nucleotides, the CDR3 is TGTGCCATCAGTGAAGAGGGATTCAATGAGCAGTTCTTC. This chain connects TRBV10-3 to TRBJ2-1, with TRBD2 as a possible D gene (5 bases). The V end lost 3 bases, the J end lost 6 bases, and 9 bases lay between the germline ends. The germline CDR1 and CDR2 sequences are ENHRY and SYGVKD. The CDR3 is 13 residues long.

In its sample, this clone was seen many times. The chain couples TRBV7-2 to TRBJ2-7; 11 nucleotides align to TRBD1. The CDR3 sequence is 18 residues long. Losses at the gene ends were 7 bases for V and 1 base for J; bases not matched to a gene: 15. Germline V gives CDR1 SGHTA, CDR2 FQGNSA. In DNA, the CDR3 is TGTGCCAGCAACCTTCGGGACAGGGGGAAACTACCTTCCTACGAGCAGTACTTC. The encoded protein is CASNLRDRGKLPSYEQYF.

The V gene is TRBV29-1, the J gene TRBJ2-5; D not certain. The CDR3 runs to 14 residues. CDR1 is SQVTM, CDR2 ANQGSEA, per germline. With 2 bases removed from V and 2 bases from J, the gap between germline ends came to 12 bases. The CDR3 protein is CSVELTLKQETQYF. The CDR3 nucleotides are TGCAGCGTTGAACTCACGCTGAAACAAGAGACCCAGTACTTC.

The chain couples TRBV18 to TRBJ2-1, with 7 bases identical to TRBD1. This CDR3 spans 14 amino acids. V shed 4 bases, J shed 3 bases, and the junction held 3 bases outside the gene matches. Per germline, CDR1 KGHSH and CDR2 LQKENI. The CDR3 nucleotides read TGTGCCAGCTCACAGGGGGCGGGCTACAATGAGCAGTTCTTC. Amino acid sequence: CASSQGAGYNEQFF.

In this sample, this clone turned up a few times. The chain employs TRBV7-2 and TRBJ2-7; D call uncertain. CDR3 length equals 11 residues. Germline V gene lookup returns CDR1 SGHTA and CDR2 FQGNSA. V gave up 4 bases and J gave up 3 bases, with 4 bases separating them. This CDR3 is CASSSDYEQYF. DNA of the CDR3: TGTGCCAGCAGCTCCGACTACGAGCAGTACTTC.

This clone was seen more than once but under ten times. The chain recombines TRBV25-1 with TRBJ1-5; D not certain. CDR1 and CDR2 from the germline V gene are MGHDK and SYGVNS. V dropped 6 bases and J dropped 7 bases, with 7 bases sitting between them. This CDR3 is 11 amino acids long. CDR3 region: CASRVSQPQHF. The DNA of the CDR3 is TGTGCCAGCAGAGTTTCCCAGCCCCAGCATTTT.

This clone occurred a few times. The genes are TRBV28 and TRBJ2-3; D not certain. Germline V gene data show CDR1 as MDHEN and CDR2 as SYDVKM. CDR3 length equals 13 residues. V was clipped by 6 bases and J by 0 bases, with 7 bases between them. CDR3 loop: CASRDPSTDTQYF. The CDR3 DNA reads TGTGCCAGCAGGGACCCCAGCACAGATACGCAGTATTTT.